Here is one T cell receptor (beta chain) with its context. This sample is drawn from a study of blood T cell repertoires in COVID-19. CDR1 is SGHRS, CDR2 YFSETQ, per germline. V was cut by 4 bases and J by 2 bases, with 16 bases left in between. This CDR3 is 16 amino acids long. Here immunoSEQ multiplex PCR was the method, and the copy in TCRdb shows in-frame clones only, minus some. The top ten clones hold 2.5% to 3% of a sample with fewer than 300,000 clones, approximately 81% of them seen once. The TCR comes from a woman aged 55 to 70 with active or convalescent COVID-19. Sequenced material: peripheral blood. The V gene is TRBV5-1, the J gene TRBJ2-4, with TRBD1 as a possible D gene (6 bases). CDR3 sequence (DNA): TGCGCCAGCAGCCTTCAGGGGACCGGGACCAAAAACATTCAGTACTTC. Translation gives CASSLQGTGTKNIQYF.